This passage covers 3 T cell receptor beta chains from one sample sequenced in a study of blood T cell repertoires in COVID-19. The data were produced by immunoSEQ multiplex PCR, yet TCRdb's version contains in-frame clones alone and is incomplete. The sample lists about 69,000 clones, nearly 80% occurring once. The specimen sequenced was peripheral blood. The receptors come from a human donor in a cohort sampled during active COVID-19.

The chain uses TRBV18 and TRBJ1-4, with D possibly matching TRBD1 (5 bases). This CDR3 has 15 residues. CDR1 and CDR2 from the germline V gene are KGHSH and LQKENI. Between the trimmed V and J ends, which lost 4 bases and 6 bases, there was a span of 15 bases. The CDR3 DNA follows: TGTGCCAGCTCACTTCCGCCTGGGACTGATGAAAAACTGTTTTTT. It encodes CASSLPPGTDEKLFF.

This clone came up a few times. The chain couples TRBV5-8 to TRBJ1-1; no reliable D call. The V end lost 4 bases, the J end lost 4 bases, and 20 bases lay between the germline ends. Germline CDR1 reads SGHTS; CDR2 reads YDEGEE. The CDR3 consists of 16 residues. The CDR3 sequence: CASSLEVGGSGTEAFF. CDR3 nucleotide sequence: TGTGCCAGCAGCCTGGAAGTGGGCGGGTCGGGCACTGAAGCTTTCTTT.

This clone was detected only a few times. In DNA, the CDR3 is TGTGCCAGCAGAGGACAGGACTCCCAAGGCCAGCATTTT. This gives the protein CASRGQDSQGQHF. The chain is built from TRBV28 and TRBJ1-5; 7 bases are a match to TRBD1. V lost 6 bases and J lost 12; bases outside the gene matches: 11. The V gene's germline CDR1 is MDHEN and CDR2 SYDVKM. The length of the CDR3 is 13 residues.